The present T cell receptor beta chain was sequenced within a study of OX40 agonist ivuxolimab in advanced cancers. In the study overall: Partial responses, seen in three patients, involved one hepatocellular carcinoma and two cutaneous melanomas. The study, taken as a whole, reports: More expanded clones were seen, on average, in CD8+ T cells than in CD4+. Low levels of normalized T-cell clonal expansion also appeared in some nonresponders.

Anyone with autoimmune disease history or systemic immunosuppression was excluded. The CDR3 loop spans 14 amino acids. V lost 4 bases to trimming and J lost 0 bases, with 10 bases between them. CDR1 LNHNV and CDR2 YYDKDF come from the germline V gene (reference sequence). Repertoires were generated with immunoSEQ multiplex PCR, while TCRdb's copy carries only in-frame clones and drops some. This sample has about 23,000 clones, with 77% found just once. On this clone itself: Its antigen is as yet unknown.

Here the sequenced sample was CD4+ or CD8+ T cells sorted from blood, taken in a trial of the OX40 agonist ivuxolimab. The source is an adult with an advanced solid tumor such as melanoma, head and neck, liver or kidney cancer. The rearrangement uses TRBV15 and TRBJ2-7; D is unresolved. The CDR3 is CATSISPSSYEQYF. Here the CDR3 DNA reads TGTGCCACCAGCATCTCCCCTAGCTCCTACGAGCAGTACTTC.